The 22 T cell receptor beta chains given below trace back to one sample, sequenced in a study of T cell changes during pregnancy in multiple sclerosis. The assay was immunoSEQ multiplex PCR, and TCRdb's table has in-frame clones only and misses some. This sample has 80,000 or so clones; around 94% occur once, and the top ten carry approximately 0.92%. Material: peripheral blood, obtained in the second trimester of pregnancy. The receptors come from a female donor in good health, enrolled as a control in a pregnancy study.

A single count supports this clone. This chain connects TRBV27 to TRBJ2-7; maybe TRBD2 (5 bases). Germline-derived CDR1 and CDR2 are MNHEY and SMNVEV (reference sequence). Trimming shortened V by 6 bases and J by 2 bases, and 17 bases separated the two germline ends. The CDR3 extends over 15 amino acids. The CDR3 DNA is TGTGCCAGCAGCGTAACGCGGACTGCTCCCTACGAGCAGTACTTC. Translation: CASSVTRTAPYEQYF.

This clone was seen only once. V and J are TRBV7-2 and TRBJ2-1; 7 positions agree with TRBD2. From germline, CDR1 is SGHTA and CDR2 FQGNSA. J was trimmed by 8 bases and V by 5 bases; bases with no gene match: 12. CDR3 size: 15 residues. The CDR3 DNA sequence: TGTGCCAGCAGCCCCGATAGCGGGCTTGGGTATGAGCAGTTCTTC. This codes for CASSPDSGLGYEQFF.

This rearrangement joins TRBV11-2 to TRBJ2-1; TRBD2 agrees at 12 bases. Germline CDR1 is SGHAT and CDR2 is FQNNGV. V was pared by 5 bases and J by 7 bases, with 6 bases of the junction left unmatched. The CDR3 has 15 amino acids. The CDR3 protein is CASSQTSGSWNEQFF. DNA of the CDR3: TGTGCCAGCAGCCAGACTAGCGGGAGTTGGAATGAGCAGTTCTTC.

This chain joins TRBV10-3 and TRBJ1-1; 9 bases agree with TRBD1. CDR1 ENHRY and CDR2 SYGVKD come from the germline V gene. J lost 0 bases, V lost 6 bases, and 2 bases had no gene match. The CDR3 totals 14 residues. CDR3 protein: CAIRGTGLNTEAFF. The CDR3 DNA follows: TGTGCCATCAGGGGGACAGGGTTGAACACTGAAGCTTTCTTT.

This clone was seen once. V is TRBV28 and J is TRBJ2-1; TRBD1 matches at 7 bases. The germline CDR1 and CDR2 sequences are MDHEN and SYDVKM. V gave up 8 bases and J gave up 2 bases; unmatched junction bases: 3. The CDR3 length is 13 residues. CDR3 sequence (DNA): TGTGCCAGCCTACAGGGGCCCTACAATGAGCAGTTCTTC. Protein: CASLQGPYNEQFF.

The CDR3 DNA follows: TGTGCCAGCAGCCAAAGGGGGCCCAGTGAAAAACTGTTTTTT. Translating it yields CASSQRGPSEKLFF. The rearrangement joins TRBV7-9 to TRBJ1-4; 7 bases fit TRBD1. The germline V gene encodes CDR1 SEHNR and CDR2 FQNEAQ (reference sequence). After removal of 5 bases from V and 7 bases from J, the junction contained 7 bases not matched to a gene. The CDR3 spans 14 residues.

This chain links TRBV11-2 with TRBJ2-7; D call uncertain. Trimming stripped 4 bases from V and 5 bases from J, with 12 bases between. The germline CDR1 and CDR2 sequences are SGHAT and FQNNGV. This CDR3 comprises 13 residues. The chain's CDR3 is CASSSILRDEQYF. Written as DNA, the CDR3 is TGTGCCAGCAGCTCAATCCTACGTGACGAGCAGTACTTC.

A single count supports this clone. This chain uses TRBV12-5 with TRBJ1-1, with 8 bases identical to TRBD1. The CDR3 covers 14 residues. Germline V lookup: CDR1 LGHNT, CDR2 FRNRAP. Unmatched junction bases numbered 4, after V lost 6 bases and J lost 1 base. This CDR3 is CASGPGTGNTEAFF. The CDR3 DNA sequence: TGTGCTAGTGGCCCCGGGACAGGGAACACTGAAGCTTTCTTT.

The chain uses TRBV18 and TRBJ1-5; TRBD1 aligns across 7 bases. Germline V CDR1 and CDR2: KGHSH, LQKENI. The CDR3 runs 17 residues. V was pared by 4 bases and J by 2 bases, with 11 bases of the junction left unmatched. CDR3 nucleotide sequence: TGTGCCAGCTCACTGACAGGGATCGGAGTCGGCAATCAGCCCCAGCATTTT. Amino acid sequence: CASSLTGIGVGNQPQHF.

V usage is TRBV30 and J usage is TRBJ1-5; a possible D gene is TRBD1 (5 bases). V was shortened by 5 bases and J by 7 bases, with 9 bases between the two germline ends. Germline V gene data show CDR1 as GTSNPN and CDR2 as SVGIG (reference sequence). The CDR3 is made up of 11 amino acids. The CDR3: CAWGRDQPQHF. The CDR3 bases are TGTGCCTGGGGGCGGGACCAGCCCCAGCATTTT.

CDR3 loop: CASSRETGANVLTF. CDR3 nucleotides: TGCGCCAGCAGCAGGGAGACTGGGGCCAACGTCCTGACTTTC. V is TRBV4-1 and J is TRBJ2-6; a weak D match, TRBD2 (5 bases). The CDR3 is 14 amino acids. Germline lookup yields CDR1 MGHRA and CDR2 YSYEKL. Trimming removed 5 bases from V and 2 bases from J, with 7 bases in between.

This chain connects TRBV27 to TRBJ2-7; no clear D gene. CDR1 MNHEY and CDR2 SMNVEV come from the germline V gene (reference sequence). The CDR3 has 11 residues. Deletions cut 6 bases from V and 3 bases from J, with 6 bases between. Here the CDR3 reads CASSLCYEQYF. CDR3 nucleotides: TGTGCCAGCAGCCTATGCTACGAGCAGTACTTC.

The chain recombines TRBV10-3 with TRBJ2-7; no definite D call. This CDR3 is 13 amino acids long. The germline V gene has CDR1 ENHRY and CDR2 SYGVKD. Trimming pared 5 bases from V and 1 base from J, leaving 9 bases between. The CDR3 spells CAISPTPSYEQYF. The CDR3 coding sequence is TGTGCCATCAGTCCTACGCCGTCCTACGAGCAGTACTTC.

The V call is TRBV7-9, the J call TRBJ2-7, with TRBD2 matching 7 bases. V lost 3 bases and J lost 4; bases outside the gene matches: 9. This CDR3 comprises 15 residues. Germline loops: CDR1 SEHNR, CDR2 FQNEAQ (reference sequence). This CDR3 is CASSFPGEGRYEQYF. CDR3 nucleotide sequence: TGTGCCAGCAGCTTTCCCGGGGAGGGGCGGTACGAGCAGTACTTC.

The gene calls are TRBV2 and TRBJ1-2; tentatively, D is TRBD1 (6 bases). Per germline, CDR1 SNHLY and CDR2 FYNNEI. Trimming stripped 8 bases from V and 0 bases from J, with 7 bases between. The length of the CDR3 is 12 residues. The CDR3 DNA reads TGTGCCAGCGGGGGCACTAACTATGGCTACACCTTC. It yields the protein CASGGTNYGYTF.

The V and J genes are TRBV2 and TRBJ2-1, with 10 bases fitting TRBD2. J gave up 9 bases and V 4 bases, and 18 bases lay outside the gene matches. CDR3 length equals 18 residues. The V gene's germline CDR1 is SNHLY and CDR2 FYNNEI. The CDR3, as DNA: TGTGCCAGCAGTGGGGGATTAGCGGGAGGATGGAGTAGGAGTGAGCAGTTCTTC. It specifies CASSGGLAGGWSRSEQFF.

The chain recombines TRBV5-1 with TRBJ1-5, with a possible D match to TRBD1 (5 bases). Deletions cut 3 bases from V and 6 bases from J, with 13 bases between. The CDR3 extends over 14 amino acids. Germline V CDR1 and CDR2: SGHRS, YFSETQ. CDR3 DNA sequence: TGCGCCAGCAGCTCGGGCCAGGGCAGTCAGCCCCAGCATTTT. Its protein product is CASSSGQGSQPQHF.

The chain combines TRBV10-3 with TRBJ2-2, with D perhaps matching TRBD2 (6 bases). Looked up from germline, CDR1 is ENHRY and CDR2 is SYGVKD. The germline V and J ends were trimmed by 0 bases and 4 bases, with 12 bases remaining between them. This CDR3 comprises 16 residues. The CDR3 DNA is TGTGCCATCAGTGAGTCTTGGGGAGGAGGCACCGGGGAGCTGTTTTTT. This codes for CAISESWGGGTGELFF.

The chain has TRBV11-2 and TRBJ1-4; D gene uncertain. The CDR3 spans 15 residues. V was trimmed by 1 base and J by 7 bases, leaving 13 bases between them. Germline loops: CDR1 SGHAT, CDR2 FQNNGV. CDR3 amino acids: CASSLGQAYGEKLFF. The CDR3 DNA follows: TGTGCCAGCAGCTTAGGGCAGGCGTACGGTGAAAAACTGTTTTTT.

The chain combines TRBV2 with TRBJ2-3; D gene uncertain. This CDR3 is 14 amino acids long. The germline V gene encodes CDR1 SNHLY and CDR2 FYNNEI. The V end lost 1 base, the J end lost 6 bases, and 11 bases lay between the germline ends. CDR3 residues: CASSEVGYGDTQYF. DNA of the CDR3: TGTGCCAGCAGTGAAGTTGGATACGGGGATACGCAGTATTTT.

This CDR3 is CASRGTGVGNTIYF. The CDR3 DNA reads TGTGCCAGCAGAGGGACAGGGGTTGGAAACACCATATATTTT. The rearrangement uses TRBV6-6 and TRBJ1-3, with 10 bases fitting TRBD1. CDR1 and CDR2 (germline): MNHNY, SVGAGI (reference sequence). V lost 6 bases to trimming and J lost 3 bases; unmatched junction nucleotides: 2. The CDR3 runs to 14 residues.

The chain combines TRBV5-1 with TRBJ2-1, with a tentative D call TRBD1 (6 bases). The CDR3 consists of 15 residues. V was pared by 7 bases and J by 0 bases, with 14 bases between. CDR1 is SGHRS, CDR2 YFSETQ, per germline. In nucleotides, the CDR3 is TGCGCCAGCGGCCCTGGACAGAGCTCCTACAATGAGCAGTTCTTC. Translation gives CASGPGQSSYNEQFF.